This T cell receptor beta chain was captured in a study of T cell clonality in common variable immunodeficiency. Using immunoSEQ multiplex PCR, the repertoire was profiled, and TCRdb retains in-frame clones only, with some absent. The repertoire shows some 44,000 clones, none seen only once; the top ten take about 10%. The CDR3 is 15 amino acids. Trimming pared 3 bases from V and 3 bases from J, leaving 15 bases between. The germline gives CDR1 SGHRS, CDR2 YFSETQ. In its sample, this clone was seen many times. No antigen is known for it. The sequence runs out 3 residues before the end of the CDR3; the remainder is reconstructed from the germline J gene. The study's findings and limits: Repertoire-complication correlations in CVID were limited by patient heterogeneity. T cell subpopulation sequencing would be needed to explain CVID clonality. Fewer deletions and N-nucleotide insertions were reportedly seen in common variable immunodeficiency TCR beta sequences. TCRbeta clonality was increased in CVID versus healthy controls.

Sequenced: peripheral blood mononuclear cells. The J gene is TRBJ1-1, the V gene TRBV5-1; D not resolved. This TCR was sampled from a person between 18 and 70 years old in good health. The CDR3 is CASSSLPPGDTEAFF. CDR3 bases read: TGCGCCAGCAGCTCCCTCCCCCCCGGGGACACTGAA.